A selection of T cell receptor beta chains follows, all from one sample in a study of T cells in Graves' hyperthyroidism and ophthalmopathy. MiXCR, applied by TCRdb to the multiplex PCR reads, yields one record per CDR3 protein. The sample gives around 380,000 distinct CDR3 sequences, 13% of which show up once; around 20% is in the top ten. The sequencing sample was made of blood. These receptors all come from a man younger than 45 with Graves' hyperthyroidism that later progressed to Graves' ophthalmopathy. The CDR3 runs from the conserved cysteine through the conserved F or W. Each record gives: D gene, clone size, V gene, J gene, CDR3 DNA, CDR3 protein. A D gene is named only where the DNA matches it firmly. Part of the rows lack a size; the others show once, few, many or a class for expanded clones.

>NA|NA|TRBV20-1|TRBJ1-4
TGCAGTGCTAGAAGGTTTGAAAAACTGTTTTTT
CSARRFEKLFF
>NA|NA|TRBV7-2|TRBJ2-2
TGTGCCAGCAGGCCCCGGTTAAACACCGGGGAGCTGTTTTTT
CASRPRLNTGELFF
>TRBD2|many|TRBV2|TRBJ2-5
TGTGCCACCCGACTCGGGGGGGAACTCAAGTACTTC
CATRLGGELKYF
>TRBD1|many|TRBV7-6|TRBJ2-1
TGTGCCAGCAGCATCAGACAGGGGGACATTTCCTCCTACAATGAGCAGTTCTTC
CASSIRQGDISSYNEQFF
>NA|many|TRBV3-1|TRBJ1-1
TGTGCCAGCAGCCAATACCTGGGGAACACTGAAGCTTTCTTT
CASSQYLGNTEAFF
>NA|NA|TRBV9|TRBJ1-1
TGTGCCAGCAGCGTAGTTGGGGGGAAAGCTTTCTTT
CASSVVGGKAFF
>NA|many|TRBV18|TRBJ1-1
TGTGCCAGCTGCGGATGGGGACACGCTGAAGCTTTCTTT
CASCGWGHAEAFF
>NA|NA|TRBV12-5|TRBJ1-1
TGTGCTAGTGGTTTGGTTGTAGACAAAGTAAACACTGAAGCTTTCTTT
CASGLVVDKVNTEAFF
>NA|many|TRBV28|TRBJ1-5
TGTGCCAGCACGAAAGGCAGGGGTAATCAGCCCCAGCATTTT
CASTKGRGNQPQHF
>TRBD1|NA|TRBV7-9|TRBJ2-1
TGTGCCAGCAGCTTAGCACAGGGGGCTATCGATGAGCAGTTCTTC
CASSLAQGAIDEQFF
>TRBD1|few|TRBV28|TRBJ2-6
TGTGCCAGCAGCTCCCTTCGACAGGGGGCGTGGGGGGCCAACGTCCTGACTTTC
CASSSLRQGAWGANVLTF
>NA|NA|TRBV28|TRBJ1-2
TGTGCCAGCAGCCCGACCGCCCCGGGACTGTCCACCTTC
CASSPTAPGLSTF
>NA|NA|TRBV6-1|TRBJ1-2
TGTGCCAGCAGTTATCAGGAGAACTATGGCTACACCTTC
CASSYQENYGYTF
>NA|many|TRBV7-9|TRBJ2-7
TGTGCCAGCAGCCCTGCGGGGTCGTCCTACGAGCAGTACTTC
CASSPAGSSYEQYF
>NA|few|TRBV19|TRBJ2-6
TGTGCCAGTGCGTTGGGAGGGGCCAACGTCCTGACTTTC
CASALGGANVLTF
>TRBD1|few|TRBV18|TRBJ2-7
TGTGCCAGCTCTCCGCCGCAGGGGGCATACGAGCAGTACTTC
CASSPPQGAYEQYF
>TRBD1|many|TRBV28|TRBJ1-5
TGTGCCAGCAGTTTAGCACAGGGGGATCAGCCCCAGCATTTT
CASSLAQGDQPQHF
>NA|many|TRBV12-5|TRBJ1-4
TGTGCTAGTGGGTCCGGGACATCAACTAATGAAAAACTGTTTTTT
CASGSGTSTNEKLFF
>NA|many|TRBV28|TRBJ2-7
TGTGCCAGCAGTTTGGTAACCTACGAGCAGTACTTC
CASSLVTYEQYF
>TRBD1|many|TRBV11-2|TRBJ1-6
TGTGCCAGCAGCTTAGAGACAGGGGGATATTCACCCCTCCACTTT
CASSLETGGYSPLHF
>TRBD1|many|TRBV24-1|TRBJ1-1
TGTGCCACCAGTGAGGCTTACAGGGGGCGAGCTTTCTTT
CATSEAYRGRAFF
>NA|few|TRBV7-9|TRBJ2-7
TGTGCCAGCAGCCCCCCCGAGGGGGATCTGACTCTGGCGCGTTACGAGCAGTACTTC
CASSPPEGDLTLARYEQYF
>TRBD1|few|TRBV5-5|TRBJ1-1
TGTGCCAGCAGCTTGGGGGACAGGCTTATCACTGAAGCTTTCTTT
CASSLGDRLITEAFF
>NA|few|TRBV9|TRBJ2-3
TGTGCCAGCAGCCAGGACTTGGGCATCACAGATACGCAGTATTTT
CASSQDLGITDTQYF
>TRBD2|NA|TRBV20-1|TRBJ2-3
TGCAGTGGACGGGGGGAAAACACAGATACGCAGTATTTT
CSGRGENTDTQYF
>TRBD1|many|TRBV20-1|TRBJ1-3
TGCAGTGCTTCGACAGGGGCTGGAAACACCATATATTTT
CSASTGAGNTIYF
>TRBD1|NA|TRBV18|TRBJ2-7
TGTGCCAGCTCACCCAGGGTTGGGACAGGGGGCTACGAGCAGTACTTC
CASSPRVGTGGYEQYF
>NA|NA|TRBV6-5|TRBJ1-2
TGTGCCAGCAGTTACTCGTCAGCCGGGGATTATGGCTACACCTTC
CASSYSSAGDYGYTF
>NA|many|TRBV29-1|TRBJ2-7
TGCAGCGTTGAACATAGTAGCTACGAGCAGTACTTC
CSVEHSSYEQYF
>TRBD1|few|TRBV19|TRBJ1-4
TGTGCCAGTACCCCGTCAGGGGGCGAAAAACTGTTTTTT
CASTPSGGEKLFF
>NA|many|TRBV5-1|TRBJ2-7
TGCGCCAGCAGCTCGCGGGACACTTTTACCTGCGAGCAGTACTTC
CASSSRDTFTCEQYF
>NA|many|TRBV2|TRBJ2-1
TGTGCCAGCAGCCCCCTTGACAGCTCCTACAATGAGCAGTTCTTC
CASSPLDSSYNEQFF
>NA|NA|TRBV30|TRBJ2-3
TGTGCCTGGAGTCCTACTTACACAGATACGCAGTATTTT
CAWSPTYTDTQYF
>TRBD1|many|TRBV7-9|TRBJ1-4
TGTGCCAGCAGCGGACAGGCGACCCGAGGTGAACTGTTTTTT
CASSGQATRGELFF
>TRBD1|many|TRBV2|TRBJ1-5
TGTGCCAGCAGTTTCCGACAGGGGGTCGTCGGCGTCCCTTCGCCGAATCAGCCCCAGCATTTT
CASSFRQGVVGVPSPNQPQHF
>NA|few|TRBV20-1|TRBJ2-1
TGCAGTGCTAGAGATCGCTCTGTAAGCAGGGGTTTATACAATGAGCAGTTCTTC
CSARDRSVSRGLYNEQFF
>TRBD2|NA|TRBV6-1|TRBJ2-3
TGTGCCAGCACCCCCTCGGGGGGGTGGGGCACAGATACGCAGTATTTT
CASTPSGGWGTDTQYF
>NA|many|TRBV15|TRBJ2-7
TGTGCCACCAGCAGAGATCCCGCCTACGAGCAGTACTTC
CATSRDPAYEQYF
>TRBD1|many|TRBV11-2|TRBJ2-4
TGTGCCAGCAGCTTAGGTTACGGACAGGGGGCCAAAAACATTCAGTACTTC
CASSLGYGQGAKNIQYF
>NA|many|TRBV5-6|TRBJ2-5
TGTGCCAGCAGCTCCGACAGGAGCGAGACCCAGTACTTC
CASSSDRSETQYF
>NA|many|TRBV7-9|TRBJ2-7
TGTGCCAGCAGCTTAACCTCGGGACGCCTCTACGAGCAGTACTTC
CASSLTSGRLYEQYF
>TRBD1|many|TRBV20-1|TRBJ1-1
TGCAGTGCAGCTACAGGGGGTCTGGGGGACACTGAAGCTTTCTTT
CSAATGGLGDTEAFF
>NA|NA|TRBV6-6|TRBJ1-2
TGTGCCAGCAGTTACCCAGAGTATGGCTACACCTTC
CASSYPEYGYTF
>NA|NA|TRBV30|TRBJ1-2
TGTGCCTGCAGCCACATGGGGGGCTACATCTTC
CACSHMGGYIF
>NA|many|TRBV5-1|TRBJ2-5
TGCGCCAGCAGCAAAACACAAGAGACCCAGTACTTC
CASSKTQETQYF
>TRBD2|few|TRBV7-2|TRBJ2-7
TGTGCCAGCAGCCCTGGACTAGGCTCCTACGAGCAGTACTTC
CASSPGLGSYEQYF